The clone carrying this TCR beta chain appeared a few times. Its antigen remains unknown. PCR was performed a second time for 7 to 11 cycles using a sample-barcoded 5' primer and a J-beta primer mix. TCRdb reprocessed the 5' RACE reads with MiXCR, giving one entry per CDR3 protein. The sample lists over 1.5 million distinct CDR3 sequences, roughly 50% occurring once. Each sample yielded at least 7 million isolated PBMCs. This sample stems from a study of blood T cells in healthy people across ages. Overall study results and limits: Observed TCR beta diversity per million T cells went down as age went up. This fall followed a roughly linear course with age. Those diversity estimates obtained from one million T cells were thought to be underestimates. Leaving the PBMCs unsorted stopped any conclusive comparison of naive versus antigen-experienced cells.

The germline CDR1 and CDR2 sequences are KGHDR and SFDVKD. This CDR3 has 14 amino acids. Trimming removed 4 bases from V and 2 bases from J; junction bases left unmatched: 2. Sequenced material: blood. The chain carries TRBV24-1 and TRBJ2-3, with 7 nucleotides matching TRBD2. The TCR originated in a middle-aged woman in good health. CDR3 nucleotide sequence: TGTGCCACCAGTGACCGGGACTACACAGATACGCAGTATTTT. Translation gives CATSDRDYTDTQYF.